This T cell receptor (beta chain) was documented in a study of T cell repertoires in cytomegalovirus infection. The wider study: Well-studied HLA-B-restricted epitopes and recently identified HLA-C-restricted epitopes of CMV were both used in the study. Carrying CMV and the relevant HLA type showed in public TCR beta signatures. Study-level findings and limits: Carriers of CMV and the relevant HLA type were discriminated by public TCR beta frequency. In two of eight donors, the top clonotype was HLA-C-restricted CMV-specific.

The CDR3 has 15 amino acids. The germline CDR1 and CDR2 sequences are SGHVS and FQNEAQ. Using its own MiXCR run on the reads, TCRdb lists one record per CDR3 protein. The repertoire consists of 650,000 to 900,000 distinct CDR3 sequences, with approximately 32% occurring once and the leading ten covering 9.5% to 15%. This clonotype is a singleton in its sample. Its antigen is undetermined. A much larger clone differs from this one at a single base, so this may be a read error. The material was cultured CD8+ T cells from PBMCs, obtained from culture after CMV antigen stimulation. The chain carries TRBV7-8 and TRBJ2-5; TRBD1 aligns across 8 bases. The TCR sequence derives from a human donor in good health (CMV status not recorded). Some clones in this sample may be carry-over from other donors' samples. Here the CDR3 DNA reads TGTGCCAGCAACCGACAGGGGCGCGTCCAAGAGACCCAGTGCTTC. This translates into CASNRQGRVQETQCF. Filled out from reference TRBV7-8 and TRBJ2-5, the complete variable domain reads GAGVSQSPRYKVAKRGQDVALRCDPISGHVSLFWYQQALGQGPEFLTYFQNEAQLDKSGLPSDRFFAERPEGSVSTLKIQRTQQEDSAVYLCASNRQGRVQETQCFGPGTRLLVL.